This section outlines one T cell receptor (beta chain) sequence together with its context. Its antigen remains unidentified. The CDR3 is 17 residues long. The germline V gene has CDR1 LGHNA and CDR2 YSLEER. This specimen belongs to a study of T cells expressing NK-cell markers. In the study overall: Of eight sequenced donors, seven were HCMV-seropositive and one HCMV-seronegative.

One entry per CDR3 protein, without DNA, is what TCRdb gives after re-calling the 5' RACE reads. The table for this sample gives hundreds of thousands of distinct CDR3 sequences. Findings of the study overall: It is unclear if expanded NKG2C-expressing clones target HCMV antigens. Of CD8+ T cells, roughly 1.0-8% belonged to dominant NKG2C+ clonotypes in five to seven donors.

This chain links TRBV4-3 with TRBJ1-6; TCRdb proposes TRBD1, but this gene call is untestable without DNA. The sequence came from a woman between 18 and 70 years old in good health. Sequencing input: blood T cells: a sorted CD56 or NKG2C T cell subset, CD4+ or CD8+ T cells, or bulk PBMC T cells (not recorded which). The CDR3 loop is CASSQGTGQETYSPLHF.